The 18 T cell receptor beta chains presented below share a single source sample, sequenced in a study of T cell responses to AZD1222 COVID-19 vaccine. The data were produced by immunoSEQ multiplex PCR, yet TCRdb's version contains in-frame clones alone and is incomplete. This table holds about 120,000 clones, approximately 85% found once. This specimen consisted of peripheral blood, obtained on day 0 of AZD1222 vaccination. These receptors originate from an adult in good health.

This clone was detected once. This sequence joins TRBV6-5 and TRBJ2-2; a possible D gene is TRBD2 (6 bases). Germline CDR1 MNHEY, CDR2 SVGAGI. CDR3 length: 15 residues. With 0 bases removed from V and 4 bases from J, the gap between germline ends came to 9 bases. CDR3 sequence: CASSYSNGGTGELFF. In DNA, the CDR3 is TGTGCCAGCAGTTACTCGAACGGGGGCACCGGGGAGCTGTTTTTT.

V gene TRBV28 combines with J gene TRBJ1-4; 9 positions agree with TRBD1. The germline V gene has CDR1 MDHEN and CDR2 SYDVKM. V trimming: 5 bases; J trimming: 8 bases; junction bases outside the gene matches: 9. CDR3 length equals 15 residues. The CDR3 DNA follows: TGTGCCAGCAGTGAAAGGGACAGGGTGGAAGAAAAACTGTTTTTT. Amino acid sequence: CASSERDRVEEKLFF.

The J gene is TRBJ1-2, the V gene TRBV7-8; possible D gene TRBD1, 5 bases. The germline V gene has CDR1 SGHVS and CDR2 FQNEAQ. The CDR3 extends over 13 amino acids. Trimming took 2 bases from V and 6 from J, leaving 10 bases between them. CDR3 in amino acids: CASSLSRVDGYTF. As DNA, the CDR3 is TGTGCCAGCAGCTTAAGCAGGGTGGATGGCTACACCTTC.

Note on this clone: This CDR3 is also generated by other DNA sequences in the sample. J is TRBJ1-1 and V is TRBV20-1; the D is unclear. Germline V gene data show CDR1 as DFQATT and CDR2 as SNEGSKA (reference sequence). The CDR3 consists of 11 residues. Trimming removed 3 bases from V and 1 base from J, with 3 bases in between. The CDR3 loop is CSASRNTEAFF. In nucleotides, the CDR3 is TGCAGTGCTAGCAGGAACACTGAAGCTTTCTTT.

The V and J genes are TRBV23-1 and TRBJ2-1, with 10 bases aligning to TRBD2. TRBV23-1 is filed as an ORF, its function uncertain. V lost 4 bases to trimming and J lost 4 bases; unmatched junction nucleotides: 10. CDR3 size: 17 residues. The CDR3 spells CASSRDSGGPVYNEQFF. DNA of the CDR3: TGCGCCAGCAGTCGTGATAGCGGGGGGCCTGTGTACAATGAGCAGTTCTTC.

V usage is TRBV11-2 and J usage is TRBJ2-7, with 7 bases lining up with TRBD2. This CDR3 is built from 15 residues. CDR1 SGHAT and CDR2 FQNNGV come from the germline V gene. With V trimmed by 6 bases and J by 6 bases, 14 bases remained unmatched. For the CDR3, the DNA is TGTGCCAGCAGGTCTCCCCGGGACTACAGCCTCGAGCAGTACTTC. This translates into CASRSPRDYSLEQYF.

The chain carries TRBV10-3 and TRBJ2-7; TRBD2 agrees at 11 bases. V lost 3 bases and J lost 2; bases outside the gene matches: 6. There are 16 residues in the CDR3. The germline gives CDR1 ENHRY, CDR2 SYGVKD. CDR3 amino acids: CAISDPPSGGPYEQYF. The DNA for the CDR3 is TGTGCCATCAGTGACCCACCTAGCGGGGGGCCCTACGAGCAGTACTTC.

This sequence joins TRBV29-1 and TRBJ2-3; 9 positions match TRBD2. V lost 7 bases and J lost 1; bases outside the gene matches: 3. The CDR3 loop spans 13 amino acids. The germline CDR1 and CDR2 sequences are SQVTM and ANQGSEA. Here the CDR3 reads CSARGGRTDTQYF. The CDR3 DNA is TGCAGCGCGCGGGGGGGCCGCACAGATACGCAGTATTTT.

The CDR3 nucleotides read TGTGCCAGCAGCACCGCTTACACCGGGGAGCTGTTTTTT. Amino acids: CASSTAYTGELFF. The genes are TRBV11-3 and TRBJ2-2; D gene ambiguous. V lost 5 bases to trimming and J lost 3 bases, with 7 bases between them. The CDR3 totals 13 residues. Germline-derived CDR1 and CDR2 are SGHNT and YENEEA.

V usage is TRBV19 and J usage is TRBJ2-3, with 11 bases identical to TRBD2. The CDR3 is 15 amino acids. With V trimmed by 7 bases and J by 0 bases, 3 bases remained unmatched. Per the germline V gene, CDR1 is LNHDA and CDR2 is SQIVND (reference sequence). This CDR3 reads CASTPSGRSTDTQYF. The CDR3 DNA reads as TGTGCCAGTACCCCTAGCGGGAGGAGCACAGATACGCAGTATTTT.

CDR3 region: CASTTANYGYTF. The CDR3 region has the DNA TGTGCCAGCACTACTGCCAACTATGGCTACACCTTC. The chain recombines TRBV6-5 with TRBJ1-2; D not resolved. Deletions cut 7 bases from V and 2 bases from J, with 8 bases between. Germline V gene sequence: CDR1 MNHEY, CDR2 SVGAGI. This CDR3 contains 12 residues.

The table lists this clone with a count of one. The CDR3 coding sequence is TGTGCCATCAGTGAGTCACGGAGCAATCAGCCCCAGCATTTT. Protein product: CAISESRSNQPQHF. The rearrangement links TRBV10-3 to TRBJ1-5; D gene uncertain. Germline V CDR1 and CDR2: ENHRY, SYGVKD. Between the trimmed V and J ends, which lost 0 bases and 1 base, there was a span of 4 bases. The CDR3 is made up of 14 amino acids.

CDR3 amino acids: CASRGTDGYTF. The CDR3, as DNA: TGTGCCAGCAGGGGGACGGATGGCTACACCTTC. The V and J genes are TRBV2 and TRBJ1-2; perhaps TRBD1 as D (5 bases). The CDR3 is 11 residues long. In germline, CDR1 is SNHLY, CDR2 FYNNEI. V was cut by 6 bases and J by 6 bases, with 8 bases left in between. The full variable domain, rest sourced from reference TRBV2 and TRBJ1-2, is EPEVTQTPSHQVTQMGQEVILRCVPISNHLYFYWYRQILGQKVEFLVSFYNNEISEKSEIFDDQFSVERPDGSNFTLKIRSTKLEDSAMYFCASRGTDGYTFGSGTRLTVV.

The chain carries TRBV19 and TRBJ2-5; 14 nucleotides match TRBD2. The CDR3 totals 15 residues. V shed 7 bases, J shed 5 bases, and the junction held 6 bases outside the gene matches. The germline V gene encodes CDR1 LNHDA and CDR2 SQIVND (reference sequence). CDR3 nucleotide sequence: TGTGCCAGTATGGGGACTAGCGGGAGCTCGGAGACCCAGTACTTC. Translation: CASMGTSGSSETQYF.

The rearrangement joins TRBV3-1 (or the pseudogene TRBV3-2) to TRBJ1-5; perhaps TRBD1 as D (5 bases). V lost 6 bases to trimming and J lost 4 bases, with 10 bases between them. Germline lookup yields CDR1 LGHDT and CDR2 YNNKEL (reference sequence). The CDR3 loop spans 13 amino acids. The CDR3 loop reads CASSYQGNQPQHF. The CDR3 bases are TGTGCCAGCAGTTATCAGGGAAATCAGCCCCAGCATTTT.

This clone was counted only a few times. Different DNA sequences within this sample yield the same CDR3. This chain uses TRBV6-5 with TRBJ1-6; D call uncertain. The V gene's germline CDR1 is MNHEY and CDR2 SVGAGI. This CDR3 is built from 14 residues. Trimming shortened V by 8 bases and J by 9 bases, and 17 bases separated the two germline ends. In nucleotides, the CDR3 is TGTGCCAGCGGTATTTACAGCGAGGGTTCACCCCTCCACTTT. Its translation is CASGIYSEGSPLHF.

The gene calls are TRBV27 and TRBJ1-6, with a possible D match to TRBD1 (6 bases). Trimming left V 4 bases short and J 7 bases short, with 11 bases between. Looked up from germline, CDR1 is MNHEY and CDR2 is SMNVEV (reference sequence). The length of the CDR3 is 14 residues. The CDR3 bases are TGTGCCAGCAGTTCTCCGGGACAAAATTCACCCCTCCACTTT. Protein product: CASSSPGQNSPLHF.

This chain uses TRBV7-8 with TRBJ2-3; D is possibly TRBD1 (6 bases). Germline-derived CDR1 and CDR2 are SGHVS and FQNEAQ. Trimming removed 4 bases at V and 2 bases at J, with 16 bases between. The CDR3 consists of 16 residues. CDR3 DNA: TGTGCCAGCAGCTCGTATGGACAGTCTTACACAGATACGCAGTATTTT. Translation gives CASSSYGQSYTDTQYF.